Presented here are 32 T cell receptor beta chains from one specimen sequenced in a study of control samples from healthy donors and cancer patients. The table came from immunoSEQ multiplex PCR; TCRdb's copy has only in-frame clones and leaves some out. The sample yields 150,000 or so clones, roughly 94% seen once. The specimen was blood. The origin of the receptors is a man between 35 and 55 years old in good health.

This chain joins TRBV21-1 and TRBJ1-4; the table gives TRBD1 as D, unverified against the DNA. TRBV21-1 is a listed pseudogene. This CDR3 is built from 16 residues. The CDR3 loop reads CASSKVGQSTNEKLFF. The CDR3 DNA follows: TGTGCCAGCAGCAAAGTTGGACAGTCAACTAATGAAAAACTGTTTTTT.

The chain combines TRBV6-5 with TRBJ1-3; tentative D call: TRBD1 (6 bases). The V end was cut by 0 bases, the J end by 4 bases, with 13 bases between. The CDR3 has 16 amino acids. CDR1 MNHEY and CDR2 SVGAGI come from the germline V gene. The CDR3 protein is CASSYSLTGPGNTIYF. The CDR3, as DNA: TGTGCCAGCAGTTACTCCCTAACAGGGCCCGGAAACACCATATATTTT.

V is TRBV5-1 and J is TRBJ1-1; 7 bases are shared with TRBD1. Germline V gene sequence: CDR1 SGHRS, CDR2 YFSETQ. V was pared by 3 bases and J by 5 bases, with 4 bases of the junction left unmatched. The CDR3 consists of 13 residues. CDR3 protein: CASSWGTETEAFF. CDR3 in DNA: TGCGCCAGCAGCTGGGGGACAGAAACTGAAGCTTTCTTT. The full variable domain, with the rest looked up from reference TRBV5-1 and TRBJ1-1, is KAGVTQTPRYLIKTRGQQVTLSCSPISGHRSVSWYQQTPGQGLQFLFEYFSETQRNKGNFPGRFSGRQFSNSRSEMNVSTLELGDSALYLCASSWGTETEAFFGQGTRLTVV.

The chain links TRBV7-9 to TRBJ2-7; D assignment may be TRBD1 or TRBD2 (5 bases each). V was shortened by 5 bases and J by 7 bases, with 15 bases between the two germline ends. Germline V gives CDR1 SEHNR, CDR2 FQNEAQ (reference sequence). The length of the CDR3 is 13 residues. The CDR3 coding sequence is TGTGCCAGCAGCCAGGGACCGGTCGGGGAGCAGTACTTC. The encoded protein is CASSQGPVGEQYF.

This chain connects TRBV19 to TRBJ1-5, with 10 bases matching TRBD1. V was pared by 6 bases and J by 6 bases, with 11 bases of the junction left unmatched. CDR3 length: 16 amino acids. Per germline, CDR1 LNHDA and CDR2 SQIVND (reference sequence). The DNA for the CDR3 is TGTGCCAGTAGAACCCCCAGGGACAGGGGCGGTCAGCCCCAGCATTTT. As protein: CASRTPRDRGGQPQHF.

This chain uses TRBV6-1 with TRBJ1-5, with a possible D match to TRBD1 (5 bases). The CDR3 consists of 14 residues. CDR1 is MNHNS and CDR2 is SASEGT in the germline V gene. Trimming pared 1 base from V and 5 bases from J, leaving 9 bases between. The CDR3 spells CASSEGDGYQPQHF. The CDR3 region has the DNA TGTGCCAGCAGTGAAGGGGACGGGTATCAGCCCCAGCATTTT.

The chain carries TRBV3-1 (or the pseudogene TRBV3-2) and TRBJ1-2; the D gene is possibly TRBD1 (5 bases). Germline V gives CDR1 LGHDT, CDR2 YNNKEL (reference sequence). Trimming cost V 0 bases and J 6 bases, with 11 bases left between them. There are 14 residues in the CDR3. The CDR3 DNA reads TGTGCCAGCAGCCAAGATCGGTGGGGCCATGGCTACACCTTC. This encodes CASSQDRWGHGYTF.

This clone was observed a handful of times. CDR3 protein: CASSQETGGPYEQYF. The CDR3 DNA is TGCGCCAGCAGCCAAGAAACAGGAGGCCCCTACGAGCAGTACTTC. The chain recombines TRBV4-1 with TRBJ2-7; D is possibly TRBD1 or TRBD2 (5 bases each). The V gene lost 0 bases and the J gene lost 2 bases, with 11 bases spanning the gap. Germline-derived CDR1 and CDR2 are MGHRA and YSYEKL. CDR3 length equals 15 residues.

V is TRBV7-8 and J is TRBJ2-3; 7 bases are shared with TRBD2. Trimming cost V 5 bases and J 6 bases; bases outside gene matches: 11. The germline CDR1 and CDR2 sequences are SGHVS and FQNEAQ. The CDR3 consists of 15 residues. The CDR3, as DNA: TGTGCCAGCAGCAGTGGGGGAGCGGGGACCGATACGCAGTATTTT. Protein product: CASSSGGAGTDTQYF.

V usage is TRBV28 and J usage is TRBJ2-3, with TRBD2 matching over 8 bases. CDR3 length: 17 amino acids. Unmatched junction bases numbered 11, after V lost 6 bases and J lost 0 bases. Germline lookup yields CDR1 MDHEN and CDR2 SYDVKM. The CDR3 bases are TGTGCCAGCAGCTTAACAGCGGGAGCGGGTAGCACAGATACGCAGTATTTT. Its protein product is CASSLTAGAGSTDTQYF.

CDR3: CASKKDGGGYEQYF. For the CDR3, the DNA is TGTGCCAGCAAAAAGGACGGAGGGGGCTACGAGCAGTACTTC. This sequence joins TRBV2 and TRBJ2-7; the D gene could be TRBD1 or TRBD2 (6 bases each). From germline, CDR1 is SNHLY and CDR2 FYNNEI. V lost 7 bases, J lost 3 bases, and 16 bases lay in between. The CDR3 runs to 14 residues. The full variable domain, with the rest looked up from reference TRBV2 and TRBJ2-7, is EPEVTQTPSHQVTQMGQEVILRCVPISNHLYFYWYRQILGQKVEFLVSFYNNEISEKSEIFDDQFSVERPDGSNFTLKIRSTKLEDSAMYFCASKKDGGGYEQYFGPGTRLTVT.

The chain couples TRBV28 to TRBJ1-6; TRBD1 matches at 8 bases. V shed 10 bases, J shed 8 bases, and the junction held 7 bases outside the gene matches. CDR3 length: 13 residues. Germline CDR1 MDHEN, CDR2 SYDVKM. The CDR3 is CATIRDRYSPLHF. As DNA, the CDR3 is TGTGCCACCATCCGGGACAGGTATTCACCCCTCCACTTT. Looking up the rest from reference TRBV28 and TRBJ1-6 gives the full variable domain: DVKVTQSSRYLVKRTGEKVFLECVQDMDHENMFWYRQDPGLGLRLIYFSYDVKMKEKGDIPEGYSVSREKKERFSLILESASTNQTSMYLCATIRDRYSPLHFGNGTRLTVT.

A single count supports this clone. The chain links TRBV11-3 to TRBJ2-1, with a possible D match to TRBD1 (6 bases). V shed 2 bases and J shed 5 bases, with 13 bases lying between them. Germline lookup yields CDR1 SGHNT and CDR2 YENEEA. This CDR3 contains 15 residues. This CDR3 reads CASSLRDMGHNEQFF. CDR3 nucleotide sequence: TGTGCCAGCAGCTTACGGGACATGGGTCACAATGAGCAGTTCTTC.

The J gene is TRBJ2-3, the V gene TRBV7-3, with 9 bases aligning to TRBD1. The trim removed 5 bases at V and 3 bases at J, leaving 6 bases unmatched. Per the germline V gene, CDR1 is SGHTA and CDR2 is FQGTGA. The length of the CDR3 is 15 residues. The CDR3 sequence: CASSPGQGRTDTQYF. CDR3 nucleotide sequence: TGTGCCAGCAGCCCAGGACAGGGGAGGACAGATACGCAGTATTTT.

The rearrangement joins TRBV28 to TRBJ1-1; 8 nucleotides line up with TRBD1. The length of the CDR3 is 14 residues. V was clipped by 4 bases and J by 3 bases; unmatched bases: 4. Germline V CDR1 and CDR2: MDHEN, SYDVKM. In nucleotides, the CDR3 is TGTGCCAGCAGTTACATACAGGGGGACACTGAAGCTTTCTTT. This gives the protein CASSYIQGDTEAFF.

The count of this clone is one. The J gene is TRBJ1-5, the V gene TRBV28; 7 nucleotides line up with TRBD1. The germline V gene has CDR1 MDHEN and CDR2 SYDVKM. This CDR3 region has 17 residues. V dropped 6 bases and J dropped 2; count of bases not matched to a gene: 13. CDR3 DNA: TGTGCCAGCAGCGTTGAGACAGGGCAGGGAGGCAATCAGCCCCAGCATTTT. Protein sequence: CASSVETGQGGNQPQHF.

This rearrangement joins TRBV6-2 or TRBV6-3 to TRBJ1-5, with D unresolved. There are 15 residues in the CDR3. V lost 3 bases and J lost 0, with 9 bases in between. CDR1 MNHEY and CDR2 SVGEGT come from the germline V gene. CDR3 region: CASSYQAYSNQPQHF. The CDR3 DNA follows: TGTGCCAGCAGTTATCAGGCTTATAGCAATCAGCCCCAGCATTTT.

The J gene is TRBJ2-1, the V gene TRBV6-5; 7 bases align to TRBD1. V lost 6 bases, J lost 5 bases, and 10 bases stayed unmatched. The V gene's germline CDR1 is MNHEY and CDR2 SVGAGI. This CDR3 comprises 15 residues. The CDR3 coding sequence is TGTGCCAGCAGGTTACAGGGGTTAACGCACAATGAGCAGTTCTTC. The encoded protein is CASRLQGLTHNEQFF.

The chain links TRBV14 to TRBJ2-5; D assignment may be TRBD1 or TRBD2 (5 bases each). The CDR3 consists of 17 residues. The germline CDR1 and CDR2 sequences are SGHDN and FVKESK. V lost 0 bases to trimming and J lost 5 bases, with 19 bases between them. The DNA for the CDR3 is TGTGCCAGCAGCCAAGATTACTTGGTGAGGGGACGGGAGACCCAGTACTTC. Translating gives CASSQDYLVRGRETQYF.

This sequence joins TRBV6-5 and TRBJ2-7; a weak D match, TRBD1 (6 bases). This CDR3 has 15 residues. In germline, CDR1 is MNHEY, CDR2 SVGAGI. Trimming left V 2 bases short and J 3 bases short, with 14 bases between. CDR3 coding DNA: TGTGCCAGCAGTTACCTAAACCGGGACATCTACGAGCAGTACTTC. This translates into CASSYLNRDIYEQYF.

This chain joins TRBV9 and TRBJ2-1; 8 nucleotides agree with TRBD2. In germline, CDR1 is SGDLS, CDR2 YYNGEE. Trimming took 4 bases from V and 8 from J; bases not matched to a gene: 14. The CDR3 covers 16 residues. This CDR3 is CASSPSGGTMGDEQFF. The CDR3 nucleotides read TGTGCCAGCAGCCCATCGGGGGGGACGATGGGGGATGAGCAGTTCTTC.

This chain links TRBV5-6 with TRBJ2-7; D possibly corresponds to TRBD2 (6 bases). This CDR3 contains 13 residues. Germline loops: CDR1 SGHDT, CDR2 YYEEEE. V was clipped by 3 bases and J by 5 bases, with 12 bases between them. The CDR3 region has the DNA TGTGCCAGCAGCTCGGAGGGCAGGGACGAGCAGTACTTC. It codes for CASSSEGRDEQYF.

This clone has a handful of counts. V is TRBV30 and J is TRBJ2-6; D gene uncertain. The germline V gene encodes CDR1 GTSNPN and CDR2 SVGIG (reference sequence). The ends were cut back, 0 bases at V and 2 bases at J, with 8 bases in the middle. The CDR3 contains 15 residues. The CDR3 coding sequence is TGTGCCTGGAGTGTAGGTCGGGCTGGGGCCAACGTCCTGACTTTC. The encoded protein is CAWSVGRAGANVLTF.

The V call is TRBV7-9, the J call TRBJ2-3; 7 nucleotides match TRBD2. With V trimmed by 10 bases and J by 4 bases, 2 bases remained unmatched. The CDR3 has 11 residues. CDR1 and CDR2 from the germline V gene are SEHNR and FQNEAQ (reference sequence). CDR3 nucleotide sequence: TGTGCCACGGGGGGTCCAGATACGCAGTATTTT. It encodes CATGGPDTQYF.

The genes are TRBV6-5 and TRBJ1-2; D remains ambiguous. Germline V gene data show CDR1 as MNHEY and CDR2 as SVGAGI. This CDR3 contains 16 residues. V was clipped by 0 bases and J by 2 bases, with 13 bases between them. CDR3 in amino acids: CASSYSRGMGNYGYTF. Written as DNA, the CDR3 is TGTGCCAGCAGTTACTCGAGAGGGATGGGCAACTATGGCTACACCTTC.

This clone is a singleton in its sample. The J gene is TRBJ2-1, the V gene TRBV18, with D perhaps matching TRBD1 (6 bases). The V and J ends lost 0 bases and 14 bases respectively, with 11 bases between them. The CDR3 is 12 residues long. Germline assignment: CDR1 KGHSH and CDR2 LQKENI. The CDR3 DNA follows: TGTGCCAGCTCACCACCGAAGGGGGAGAAGTTCTTC. Its translation is CASSPPKGEKFF.

The chain uses TRBV27 and TRBJ2-3, with D unresolved. Germline V lookup: CDR1 MNHEY, CDR2 SMNVEV (reference sequence). The CDR3 is 15 residues long. V was cut by 5 bases and J by 0 bases, with 12 bases left in between. The CDR3 sequence: CASSPSGSSTDTQYF. Here the CDR3 DNA reads TGTGCCAGCAGTCCCTCTGGCTCTAGCACAGATACGCAGTATTTT.

V is TRBV10-3 and J is TRBJ2-2, with 14 bases fitting TRBD2. The trim removed 3 bases at V and 1 base at J, leaving 4 bases unmatched. This CDR3 is built from 18 residues. Germline V CDR1 and CDR2: ENHRY, SYGVKD. CDR3 region: CAISDTGLAGGNTGELFF. The CDR3 coding sequence is TGTGCCATCAGTGACACTGGACTAGCGGGGGGGAACACCGGGGAGCTGTTTTTT.

The rearrangement joins TRBV11-2 to TRBJ2-3; TRBD2 matches at 13 bases. Trimming took 8 bases from V and 2 from J; bases not matched to a gene: 4. The germline CDR1 and CDR2 sequences are SGHAT and FQNNGV. The CDR3 has 15 residues. The CDR3 nucleotides are TGTGCCAGCGGGGGACTAGCGGGATTCACAGATACGCAGTATTTT. It encodes CASGGLAGFTDTQYF.

This rearrangement joins TRBV4-3 to TRBJ2-2, with D maybe TRBD1 (5 bases). Trimming took 1 base from V and 2 from J, leaving 11 bases between them. Germline CDR1 reads LGHNA; CDR2 reads YSLEER. The CDR3 runs to 16 residues. Here the CDR3 DNA reads TGCGCCAGCAGCCAAGTCCTCCAGGGAAACACCGGGGAGCTGTTTTTT. Its translation is CASSQVLQGNTGELFF.

This sequence joins TRBV5-1 and TRBJ2-1; D gene uncertain. Trimming removed 5 bases at V and 10 bases at J, with 10 bases between. The CDR3 is 11 residues long. CDR1 is SGHRS and CDR2 is YFSETQ in the germline V gene. This CDR3 is CASSFGKEQFF. The CDR3 nucleotides are TGCGCCAGCAGTTTTGGGAAGGAGCAGTTCTTC.

The rearrangement links TRBV4-3 to TRBJ2-5; D gene unclear. This CDR3 contains 15 residues. The V gene's germline CDR1 is LGHNA and CDR2 YSLEER. V lost 0 bases to trimming and J lost 5 bases, with 13 bases between them. CDR3 DNA: TGCGCCAGCAGCCAAGATGTAAAGGGCCGGGAGACCCAGTACTTC. Amino acids: CASSQDVKGRETQYF.